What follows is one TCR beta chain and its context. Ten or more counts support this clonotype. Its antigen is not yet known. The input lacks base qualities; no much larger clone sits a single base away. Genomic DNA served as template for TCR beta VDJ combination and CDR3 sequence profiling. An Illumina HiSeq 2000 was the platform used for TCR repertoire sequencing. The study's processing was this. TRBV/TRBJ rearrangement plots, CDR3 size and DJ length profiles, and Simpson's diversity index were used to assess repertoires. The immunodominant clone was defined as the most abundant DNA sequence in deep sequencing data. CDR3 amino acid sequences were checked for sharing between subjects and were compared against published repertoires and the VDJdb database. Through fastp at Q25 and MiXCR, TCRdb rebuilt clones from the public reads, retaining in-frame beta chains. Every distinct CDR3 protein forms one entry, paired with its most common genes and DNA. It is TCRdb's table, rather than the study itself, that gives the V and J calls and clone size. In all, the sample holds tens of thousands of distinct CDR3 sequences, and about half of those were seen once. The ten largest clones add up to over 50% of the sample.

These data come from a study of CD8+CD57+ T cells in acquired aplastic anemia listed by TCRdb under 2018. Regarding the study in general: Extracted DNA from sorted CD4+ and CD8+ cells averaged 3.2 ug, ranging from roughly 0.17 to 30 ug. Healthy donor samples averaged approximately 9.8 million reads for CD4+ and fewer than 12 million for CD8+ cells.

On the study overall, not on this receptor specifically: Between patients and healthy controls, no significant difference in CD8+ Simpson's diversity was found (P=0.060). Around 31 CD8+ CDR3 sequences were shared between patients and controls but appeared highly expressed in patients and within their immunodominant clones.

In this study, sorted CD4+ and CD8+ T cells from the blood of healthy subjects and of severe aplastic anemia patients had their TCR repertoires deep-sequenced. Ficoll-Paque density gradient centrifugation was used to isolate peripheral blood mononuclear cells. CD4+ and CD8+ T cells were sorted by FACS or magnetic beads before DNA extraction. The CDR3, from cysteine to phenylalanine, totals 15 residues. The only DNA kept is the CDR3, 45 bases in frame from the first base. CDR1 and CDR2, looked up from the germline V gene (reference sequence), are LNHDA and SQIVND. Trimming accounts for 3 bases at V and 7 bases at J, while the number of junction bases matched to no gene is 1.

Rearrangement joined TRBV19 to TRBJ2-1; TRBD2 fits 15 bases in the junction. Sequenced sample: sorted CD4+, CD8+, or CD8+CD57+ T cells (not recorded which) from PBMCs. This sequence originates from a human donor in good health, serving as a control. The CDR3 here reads CASSIGLAGGNEQFF. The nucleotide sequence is TGTGCCAGTAGTATTGGACTAGCGGGGGGGAATGAGCAGTTCTTC.